This T cell receptor (beta chain) derives from a study of CD8+ T cells in alopecia areata. Study in general: Treatment of the treated patients consisted of oral tofacitinib, 5 to 10 mg twice daily. Tofacitinib treatment spanned 6 to 18 months, with 6 months off drug afterward.

Treatment noted: oral pan-JAK inhibitor, 5-10 mg twice daily. As concerns this clone: Antigen unknown.

Whole-study findings and limits: Greater clonality was observed in lesional scalp samples, especially alopecia totalis/universalis, versus normal scalp.

CDR3 length: 15 residues. Trimming left V 1 base short and J 1 base short, with 9 bases between. CDR1 and CDR2 from the germline V gene are MGHDK and SYGVNS. Reverse transcribed after extraction, RNA yielded cDNA as the sequencing template. Profiling relied on immunoSEQ multiplex PCR, and the TCRdb table lists in-frame clones only, not all of them. The sample lists about 120,000 clones; roughly 50% were seen once. This TCR came from a human donor with alopecia areata. Sequencing used CD4+ T cells sorted from blood, obtained at week 24, from a patient treated with tofacitinib. This sequence joins TRBV25-1 and TRBJ2-3; D remains unclear. CDR3 loop: CASSESLGGTDTQYF. For the CDR3, the DNA is TGTGCCAGCAGTGAATCGTTAGGTGGCACAGATACGCAGTATTTT. The full variable domain, with the rest looked up from reference TRBV25-1 and TRBJ2-3, is EADIYQTPRYLVIGTGKKITLECSQTMGHDKMYWYQQDPGMELHLIHYSYGVNSTEKGDLSSESTVSRIRTEHFPLTLESARPSHTSQYLCASSESLGGTDTQYFGPGTRLTVL.